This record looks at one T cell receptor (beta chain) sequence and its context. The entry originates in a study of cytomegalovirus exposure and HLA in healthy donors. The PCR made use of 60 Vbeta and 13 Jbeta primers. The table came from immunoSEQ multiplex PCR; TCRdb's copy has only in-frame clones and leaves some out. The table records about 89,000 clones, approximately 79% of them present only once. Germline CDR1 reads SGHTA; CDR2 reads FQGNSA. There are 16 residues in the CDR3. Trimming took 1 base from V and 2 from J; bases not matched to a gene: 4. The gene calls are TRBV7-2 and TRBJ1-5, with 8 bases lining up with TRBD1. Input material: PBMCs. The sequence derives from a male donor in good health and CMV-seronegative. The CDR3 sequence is CASSLVGGQGNQPQHF. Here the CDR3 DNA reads TGTGCCAGCAGCTTAGTAGGGGGACAGGGCAATCAGCCCCAGCATTTT.